What follows is one T cell receptor beta chain and its context. Its antigen remains unidentified. Trimming stripped 4 bases from V and 6 bases from J, with 13 bases between. CDR3 length: 14 amino acids. Germline-derived CDR1 and CDR2 are SGHNT and YYREEE (reference sequence). Using RNA template, CDR3s of TCR alpha and beta were amplified with iRepertoire arm-PCR. Tissue mRNA or PBMC total RNA, roughly 85-450 ng, went into one-step reverse transcription and amplification. TCRdb re-analysed the multiplex PCR reads in MiXCR, keeping a single row per CDR3 protein. The data contain 150,000 to 200,000 distinct CDR3 sequences, roughly a third of them singletons. The data originate from a study of glioma-infiltrating T cells. Findings and caveats of the study: Gliomas, especially low-grade, showed above-expected tissue-blood divergence; non-neoplastic patients showed below.

This clonotype was obtained from a human donor with low-grade glioma or glioblastoma, undergoing nonglioma brain surgery, or in good health (not recorded which). The chain has TRBV5-4 and TRBJ2-2; D is perhaps TRBD1 or TRBD2 (6 bases each). The sequenced sample consisted of glioma tissue, nonneoplastic brain tissue, or PBMCs (not recorded which). The CDR3: CASSELGGPGELFF. Written as DNA, the CDR3 is TGTGCCAGCAGCGAACTAGGGGGGCCCGGGGAGCTGTTTTTT.